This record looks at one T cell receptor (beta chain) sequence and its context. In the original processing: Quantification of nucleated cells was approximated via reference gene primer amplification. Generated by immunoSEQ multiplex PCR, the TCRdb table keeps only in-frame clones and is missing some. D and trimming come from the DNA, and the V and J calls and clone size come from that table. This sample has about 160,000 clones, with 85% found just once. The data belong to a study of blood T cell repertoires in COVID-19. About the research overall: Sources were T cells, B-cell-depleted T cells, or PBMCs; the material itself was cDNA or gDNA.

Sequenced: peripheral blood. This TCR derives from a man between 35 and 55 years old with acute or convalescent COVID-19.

DNA of the CDR3: TGTGCCAGCAGCTCGAATCCCTCGCAGGGGAACACCGGGGAGCTGTTTTTT. This codes for CASSSNPSQGNTGELFF. The gene calls are TRBV11-2 and TRBJ2-2; tentatively, D is TRBD1 (5 bases). CDR1 is SGHAT, CDR2 FQNNGV, per germline. V was pared by 4 bases and J by 1 base, with 16 bases between. The CDR3 covers 17 residues.